This note documents a single TCR beta chain sequence. The antigen is not known. Total RNA was extracted at no less than 6 micrograms per sample. This CDR3 region has 19 residues. The germline V gene encodes CDR1 MDHEN and CDR2 SYDVKM. The V segment lost 4 bases and the J segment 1 base; nucleotides outside the gene matches: 13. Together with a sample-barcoded 5' primer, a J-beta primer mix was included in a second PCR lasting about 6 to 11 cycles. TCRdb re-analysed the 5' RACE reads in MiXCR, keeping a single row per CDR3 protein. The data contain roughly 800,000 distinct CDR3 sequences, 20% to 30% of them singletons. This entry is derived from a study of blood T cells in healthy people across ages. Study results and caveats: Strong correlation existed between TCR beta diversity and naive T cell percentage.

Separately, the same data were catalogued under a study of T cells of mothers and their children. Per that study: Each mother yielded more than 8.5 million TCR beta CDR3 reads. Each child yielded 2.5 million to 3 million reads.

This sequence joins TRBV28 and TRBJ2-1, with 10 bases that match TRBD1. The sequence was collected from a boy aged 5-17 years in good health. Source material: blood. This CDR3 is CASSYPGQGIINSYNEQFF. CDR3 DNA: TGTGCCAGCAGTTACCCGGGACAGGGGATAATTAATTCCTACAATGAGCAGTTCTTC. The entire variable domain, with the rest obtained from reference TRBV28 and TRBJ2-1, is as follows: DVKVTQSSRYLVKRTGEKVFLECVQDMDHENMFWYRQDPGLGLRLIYFSYDVKMKEKGDIPEGYSVSREKKERFSLILESASTNQTSMYLCASSYPGQGIINSYNEQFFGPGTRLTVL.